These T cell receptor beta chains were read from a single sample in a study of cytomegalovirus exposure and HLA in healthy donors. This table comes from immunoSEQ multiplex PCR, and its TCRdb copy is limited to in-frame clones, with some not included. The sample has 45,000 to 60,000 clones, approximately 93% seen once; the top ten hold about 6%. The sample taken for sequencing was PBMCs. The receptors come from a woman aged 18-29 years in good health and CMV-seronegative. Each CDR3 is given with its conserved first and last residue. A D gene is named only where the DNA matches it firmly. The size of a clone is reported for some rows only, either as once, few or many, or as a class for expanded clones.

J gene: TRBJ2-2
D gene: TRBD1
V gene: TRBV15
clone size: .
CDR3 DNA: TGTGCCACCAGCAGTCTGGACAGGTCGAACACCGGGGAGCTGTTTTTT
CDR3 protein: CATSSLDRSNTGELFF

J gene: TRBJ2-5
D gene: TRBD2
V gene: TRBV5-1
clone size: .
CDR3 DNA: TGCGCCAGCAGCAACCTCGGCGGGGGTCCACAAGAGACCCAGTACTTC
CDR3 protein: CASSNLGGGPQETQYF

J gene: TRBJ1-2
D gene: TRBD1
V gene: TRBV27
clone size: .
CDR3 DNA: TGTGCCAGCAGTTTGGAGGGGACAGGGAACTATGGCTACACCTTC
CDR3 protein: CASSLEGTGNYGYTF

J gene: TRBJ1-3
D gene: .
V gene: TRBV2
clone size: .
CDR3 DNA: TGTGCCAGCAGGAGGGAGAGAGGAAACACCATATATTTT
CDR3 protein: CASRRERGNTIYF

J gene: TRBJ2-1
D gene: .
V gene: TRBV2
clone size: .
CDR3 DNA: TGTGCCAGCAGTGAAGCGCTTTTTCTCACAGGCACAAACAATGAGCAGTTCTTC
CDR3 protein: CASSEALFLTGTNNEQFF

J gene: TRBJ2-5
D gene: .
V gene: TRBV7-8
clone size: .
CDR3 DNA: TGTGCCAGCAGCTTAGTGTCAGGGCCAGAGACCCAGTACTTC
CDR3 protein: CASSLVSGPETQYF

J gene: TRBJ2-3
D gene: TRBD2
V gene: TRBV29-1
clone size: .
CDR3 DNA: TGCAGCGTCCGGACTAGCGGATCCACAGATACGCAGTATTTT
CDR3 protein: CSVRTSGSTDTQYF

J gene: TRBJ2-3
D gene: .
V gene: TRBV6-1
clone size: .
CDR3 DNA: TGTGCCAGCAGTGAAGCAAGCGATTTTTCAGATACGCAGTATTTT
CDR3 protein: CASSEASDFSDTQYF

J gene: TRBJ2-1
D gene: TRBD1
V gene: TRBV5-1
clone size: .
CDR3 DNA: TGCGCCAGCAGCCCGGACCCAGGGGGCTCCTACAATGAGCAGTTCTTC
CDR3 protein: CASSPDPGGSYNEQFF

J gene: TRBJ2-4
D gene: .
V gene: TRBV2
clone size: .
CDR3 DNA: TGTGCCAGCCTAGTCACTGGCATTCAGTACTTC
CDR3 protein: CASLVTGIQYF

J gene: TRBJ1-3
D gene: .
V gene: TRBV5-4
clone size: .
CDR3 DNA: TGTGCCAGCAGTCCAATACCGGGCTCTGGAAACACCATATATTTT
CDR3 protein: CASSPIPGSGNTIYF

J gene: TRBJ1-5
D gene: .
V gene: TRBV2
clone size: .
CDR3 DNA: TGTGCCAGCAGTGTGTCCTTCAAGCGGGCTCAGCCCCAGCATTTT
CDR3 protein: CASSVSFKRAQPQHF

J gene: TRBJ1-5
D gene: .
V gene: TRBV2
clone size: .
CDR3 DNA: TGTGCCAGCAGTGGAGGCCAGGGAGGTCAGCCCCAGCATTTT
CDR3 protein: CASSGGQGGQPQHF

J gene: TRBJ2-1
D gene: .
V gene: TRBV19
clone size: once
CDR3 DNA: TGTGCCAGTAGTATAGATTACGGGAGTTTCTCCTACAATGAGCAGTTCTTC
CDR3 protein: CASSIDYGSFSYNEQFF

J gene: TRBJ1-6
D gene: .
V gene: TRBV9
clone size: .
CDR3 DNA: TGTGCCAGCAGCGTGCGGGTGGAATCACCCCTCCACTTT
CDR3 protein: CASSVRVESPLHF

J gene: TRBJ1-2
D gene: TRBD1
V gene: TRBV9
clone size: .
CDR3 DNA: TGTGCCAGCAGCGTCAGGGGGCGAGTACTCCAGGGCTACACCTTC
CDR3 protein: CASSVRGRVLQGYTF

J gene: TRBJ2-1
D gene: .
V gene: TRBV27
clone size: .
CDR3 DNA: TGTGCCAGCAGTCAGACAGGCCCGCAGTTCTTC
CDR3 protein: CASSQTGPQFF

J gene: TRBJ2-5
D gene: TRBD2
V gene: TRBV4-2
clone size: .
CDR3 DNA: TGTGCCAGCAGCCAAGGGACTAGCGAAGAGACCCAGTACTTC
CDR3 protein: CASSQGTSEETQYF